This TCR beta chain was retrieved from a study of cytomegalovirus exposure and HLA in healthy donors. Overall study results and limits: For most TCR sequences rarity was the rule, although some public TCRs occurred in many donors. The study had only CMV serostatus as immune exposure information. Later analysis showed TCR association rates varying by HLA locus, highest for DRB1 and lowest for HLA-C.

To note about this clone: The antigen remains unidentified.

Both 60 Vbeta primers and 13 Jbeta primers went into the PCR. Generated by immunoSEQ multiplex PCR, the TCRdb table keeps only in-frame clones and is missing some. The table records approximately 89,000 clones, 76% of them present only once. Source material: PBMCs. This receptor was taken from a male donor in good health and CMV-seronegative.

In nucleotides, the CDR3 is TGCGCCAGCAGCCGCCTCACCGGGACAGGGAACGACGAGCAGTACTTC. Translating gives CASSRLTGTGNDEQYF. The chain has TRBV4-3 and TRBJ2-7, with 9 bases fitting TRBD1. There are 16 residues in the CDR3. CDR1 and CDR2 (germline): LGHNA, YSLEER. V lost 4 bases to trimming and J lost 5 bases; unmatched junction nucleotides: 12.